The clone carrying this T cell receptor beta chain was seen a handful of times. What it binds is not known. The data are from a study of graft-versus-host responses after intestinal transplantation. The table came from immunoSEQ multiplex PCR; TCRdb's copy has only in-frame clones and leaves some out. The data show 88,000 or so clones, roughly 90% seen once. V shed 4 bases and J shed 7 bases, with 13 bases lying between them. Germline V lookup: CDR1 MNHEY, CDR2 SVGAGI. The CDR3 extends over 13 amino acids. The sequencing here drew on unstimulated CD4+ T cells sorted from spleen or lymph node cells, taken before intestinal transplant. The sequence came from a human donor who received an intestinal transplant. This sequence joins TRBV6-5 and TRBJ1-2; D is uncertain. CDR3 amino acids: CASSSPSGSGYTF. The CDR3 DNA reads as TGTGCCAGCAGTTCCCCCTCGGGGAGTGGCTACACCTTC.